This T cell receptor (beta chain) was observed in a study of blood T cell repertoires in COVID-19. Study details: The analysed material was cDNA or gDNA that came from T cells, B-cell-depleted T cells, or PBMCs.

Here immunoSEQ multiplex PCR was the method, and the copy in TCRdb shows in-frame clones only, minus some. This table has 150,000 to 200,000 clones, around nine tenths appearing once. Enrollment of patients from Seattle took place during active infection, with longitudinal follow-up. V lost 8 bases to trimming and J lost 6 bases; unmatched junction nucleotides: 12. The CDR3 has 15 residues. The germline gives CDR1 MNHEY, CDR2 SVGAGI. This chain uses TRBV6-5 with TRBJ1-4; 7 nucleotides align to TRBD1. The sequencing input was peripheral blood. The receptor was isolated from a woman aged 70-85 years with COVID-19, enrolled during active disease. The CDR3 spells CASGSSTGVDEKLFF. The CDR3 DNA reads TGTGCCAGCGGATCCAGTACAGGGGTCGATGAAAAACTGTTTTTT.